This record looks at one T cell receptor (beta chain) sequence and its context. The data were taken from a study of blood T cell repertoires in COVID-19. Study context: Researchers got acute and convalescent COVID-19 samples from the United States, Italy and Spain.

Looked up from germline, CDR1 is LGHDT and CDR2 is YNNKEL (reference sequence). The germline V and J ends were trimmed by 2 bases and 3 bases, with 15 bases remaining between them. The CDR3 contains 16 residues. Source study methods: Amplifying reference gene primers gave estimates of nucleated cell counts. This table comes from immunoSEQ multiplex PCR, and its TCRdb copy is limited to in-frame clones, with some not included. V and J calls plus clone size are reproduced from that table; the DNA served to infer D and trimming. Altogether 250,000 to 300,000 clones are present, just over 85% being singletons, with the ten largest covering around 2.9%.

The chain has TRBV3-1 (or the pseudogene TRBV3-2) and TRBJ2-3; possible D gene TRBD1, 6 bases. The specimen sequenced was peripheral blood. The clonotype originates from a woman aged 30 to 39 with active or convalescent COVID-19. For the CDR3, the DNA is TGTGCCAGCAGCCAATCCGGACAGATCTCGACAGATACGCAGTATTTT. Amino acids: CASSQSGQISTDTQYF.